This is a list of T cell receptor beta chains from one sample in a study of blood T cell repertoires in COVID-19. TCRdb's table, derived via immunoSEQ multiplex PCR, lists solely in-frame clones and lacks some. Of around 30,000 clones in the sample, roughly nine tenths were seen once. Source material: peripheral blood. The receptor source for this set is a man aged 45-60 years with active COVID-19. Both conserved end residues are part of each CDR3. Each record gives: J gene, V gene, D gene, clone size, CDR3 protein, CDR3 DNA. The D gene is left open where the match is weak. Size is omitted from some rows. Given values are once, few, many or a class for expanded clones.

>TRBJ2-7|TRBV27|TRBD1|NA
CASSGSPGQGRYEQYF
TGTGCCAGCAGCGGATCCCCGGGACAGGGGCGATACGAGCAGTACTTC
>TRBJ2-7|TRBV11-2|NA|NA
CASRATGSYEQYF
TGTGCCAGCAGAGCCACAGGGTCCTACGAGCAGTACTTC
>TRBJ2-3|TRBV4-2|TRBD2|NA
CASSLRGDLQYF
TGTGCCAGCAGCCTACGGGGGGACCTGCAGTATTTT
>TRBJ1-3|TRBV6-1|NA|NA
CASSEQTVSSGNTIYF
TGTGCCAGCAGTGAACAGACAGTATCTTCTGGAAACACCATATATTTT
>TRBJ2-7|TRBV9|TRBD2|NA
CASSVDGGGYEQYF
TGTGCCAGCAGCGTAGATGGCGGGGGCTACGAGCAGTACTTC
>TRBJ2-7|TRBV28|TRBD1|NA
CASSRTGGSSYEQYF
TGTGCCAGCAGCCGAACAGGGGGGAGCTCCTACGAGCAGTACTTC
>TRBJ1-2|TRBV4-1|TRBD1|NA
CASSQALGQAFYGYTF
TGCGCCAGCAGCCAAGCACTCGGACAGGCCTTTTATGGCTACACCTTC
>TRBJ1-2|TRBV19|TRBD1|NA
CASSDRGVGYTF
TGTGCCAGTTCGGACAGGGGGGTTGGCTACACCTTC
>TRBJ2-2|TRBV19|NA|NA
CASSMGSANTGELFF
TGTGCCAGTAGTATGGGCTCCGCGAACACCGGGGAGCTGTTTTTT
>TRBJ1-3|TRBV5-1|NA|NA
CASTTGSGNTIYF
TGCGCCAGCACCACGGGGTCTGGAAACACCATATATTTT
>TRBJ2-1|TRBV9|TRBD2|NA
CASSPRTSGDNEQFF
TGTGCCAGCAGCCCCCGGACTAGCGGGGACAATGAGCAGTTCTTC
>TRBJ1-2|TRBV4-1|TRBD1|NA
CASRSPGQGDYGYTF
TGCGCCAGCAGATCACCGGGACAGGGTGACTATGGCTACACCTTC
>TRBJ2-1|TRBV2|TRBD2|NA
CASSSYSGRADNEQFF
TGTGCCAGCAGTTCGTATAGCGGGAGGGCAGACAATGAGCAGTTCTTC
>TRBJ2-3|TRBV27|TRBD2|NA
CASSPLWEGPRGTDTQYF
TGTGCCAGCAGCCCTCTTTGGGAGGGCCCCCGCGGCACAGATACGCAGTATTTT
>TRBJ2-1|TRBV10-1|TRBD1|NA
CASREDRGNNEQFF
TGCGCCAGCAGAGAGGACAGGGGAAACAATGAGCAGTTCTTC
>TRBJ2-1|TRBV29-1|TRBD2|NA
CSVERGDYNEQFF
TGCAGCGTTGAGCGGGGGGACTACAATGAGCAGTTCTTC
>TRBJ1-1|TRBV5-4|NA|NA
CASSLGTTNTEAFF
TGTGCCAGCAGCTTGGGGACAACCAACACTGAAGCTTTCTTT
>TRBJ1-4|TRBV5-1|TRBD1|NA
CASSIGQGAGNEKLFF
TGCGCCAGCAGCATAGGACAGGGGGCCGGTAATGAAAAACTGTTTTTT
>TRBJ1-6|TRBV9|TRBD1|NA
CASSVAGAGGSYNSPLHF
TGTGCCAGCAGCGTAGCTGGCGCAGGGGGCTCCTATAATTCACCCCTCCACTTT
>TRBJ2-1|TRBV19|TRBD2|NA
CASSNGLAGENEQFF
TGTGCCAGTAGTAACGGACTAGCTGGCGAAAATGAGCAGTTCTTC
>TRBJ2-2|TRBV9|TRBD1|NA
CASSVGAGGQGELFF
TGTGCCAGCAGCGTAGGGGCAGGGGGCCAAGGGGAGCTGTTTTTT
>TRBJ2-7|TRBV14|NA|NA
CASSLGRTLLSYEQYF
TGTGCCAGCAGCCTTGGACGGACACTTCTTTCCTACGAGCAGTACTTC
>TRBJ1-1|TRBV5-1|NA|NA
CASRAEVDTEAFF
TGCGCCAGCAGGGCAGAGGTCGACACTGAAGCTTTCTTT
>TRBJ1-1|TRBV3-1/TRBV3-2|TRBD1|NA
CASSLGQGANTEAFF
TGTGCCAGCAGCCTAGGACAGGGGGCGAACACTGAAGCTTTCTTT
>TRBJ2-1|TRBV5-5|TRBD2|NA
CASSLFVRSGRLDNEQFF
TGTGCCAGCAGCTTGTTTGTGAGGAGCGGGAGGTTGGACAATGAGCAGTTCTTC
>TRBJ2-1|TRBV3-1/TRBV3-2|TRBD2|NA
CASSQGTSDEQFF
TGTGCCAGCAGCCAGGGGACTAGCGATGAGCAGTTCTTC
>TRBJ2-7|TRBV19|TRBD2|NA
CASRLAGVSYEQYF
TGTGCCAGTAGACTAGCGGGAGTCTCCTACGAGCAGTACTTC
>TRBJ1-2|TRBV14|TRBD1|once
CASSSGQNLYGYTF
TGTGCCAGCAGCTCGGGACAGAACCTCTATGGCTACACCTTC
>TRBJ2-5|TRBV19|TRBD2|once
CASSVQPGLIGETQYF
TGTGCCAGTAGTGTCCAACCGGGACTAATTGGAGAGACCCAGTACTTC
>TRBJ2-2|TRBV6-5|NA|once
CASNRQATGELFF
TGTGCCAGCAACCGACAGGCAACCGGGGAGCTGTTTTTT
>TRBJ2-7|TRBV6-5|TRBD1|few
CASSYSRQGRTYEQYF
TGTGCCAGCAGTTACTCGAGACAGGGGAGGACCTACGAGCAGTACTTC
>TRBJ2-2|TRBV5-4|NA|NA
CASSLGGGSRVGELFF
TGTGCCAGCAGCTTGGGAGGTGGGTCCCGCGTCGGGGAGCTGTTTTTT
>TRBJ1-1|TRBV5-4|TRBD1|once
CASERQGLNTEAFF
TGTGCCAGCGAAAGACAGGGGTTAAACACTGAAGCTTTCTTT
>TRBJ2-5|TRBV5-4|TRBD2|NA
CASSATGTSGQETQYF
TGTGCCAGCAGCGCCACCGGGACTAGCGGCCAAGAGACCCAGTACTTC
>TRBJ2-7|TRBV5-1|NA|NA
CASSLEGYEQYF
TGCGCCAGCAGCTTAGAGGGCTACGAGCAGTACTTC
>TRBJ2-7|TRBV28|TRBD2|NA
CASSRAGEARPQYF
TGTGCCAGCAGTCGGGCGGGAGAGGCCCGGCCGCAGTACTTC
>TRBJ1-2|TRBV5-5|NA|NA
CASSPTGGAIGYTF
TGTGCCAGCAGCCCCACGGGGGGGGCAATTGGCTACACCTTC
>TRBJ2-3|TRBV11-2|TRBD2|NA
CASSSRMTSGNGDTQYF
TGTGCCAGCAGCTCAAGAATGACTAGCGGGAACGGAGATACGCAGTATTTT
>TRBJ1-5|TRBV29-1|TRBD1|NA
CSVGTGTNQPQHF
TGCAGCGTTGGGACAGGGACTAATCAGCCCCAGCATTTT
>TRBJ2-6|TRBV28|TRBD2|NA
CASTNTHLGRVGHSGANVLTF
TGTGCCAGCACAAACACCCACCTAGGGAGGGTGGGCCACTCCGGGGCCAACGTCCTGACTTTC
>TRBJ2-3|TRBV27|TRBD1|NA
CASSFESGTGYTDTQYF
TGTGCCAGCAGTTTCGAGAGCGGGACAGGGTATACAGATACGCAGTATTTT
>TRBJ2-5|TRBV12-3/TRBV12-4|TRBD2|once
CASSFQTSPQYF
TGTGCCAGCAGTTTCCAGACTAGCCCCCAGTACTTC
>TRBJ2-2|TRBV7-9|TRBD2|NA
CASGTSGGAAGELFF
TGTGCCAGCGGCACTAGCGGGGGGGCCGCCGGGGAGCTGTTTTTT
>TRBJ2-1|TRBV19|TRBD1|NA
CASSIVSGTGRDRQFF
TGTGCCAGTAGTATAGTATCCGGGACAGGGCGGGATCGGCAGTTCTTC
>TRBJ2-7|TRBV6-5|NA|NA
CASLETGGRGQYF
TGTGCCAGCCTGGAGACAGGCGGTCGTGGGCAGTACTTC
>TRBJ2-1|TRBV19|NA|NA
CASSYKTGTSYNEQFF
TGTGCCAGTAGTTATAAGACAGGGACTTCTTACAATGAGCAGTTCTTC
>TRBJ2-2|TRBV30|TRBD1|NA
CARDRGDTGELFF
TGTGCCCGGGACAGGGGCGACACCGGGGAGCTGTTTTTT
>TRBJ2-1|TRBV4-2|TRBD1|NA
CASSLQRQGIYNEQFF
TGTGCCAGCAGCCTACAACGACAGGGGATTTACAATGAGCAGTTCTTC
>TRBJ1-2|TRBV20-1|NA|NA
CSALTDYGYTF
TGCAGTGCCCTGACTGACTATGGCTACACCTTC
>TRBJ1-3|TRBV5-1|TRBD1|NA
CASSAGDRSSGNTIYF
TGCGCCAGCAGCGCGGGGGACAGGAGCTCTGGAAACACCATATATTTT
>TRBJ1-1|TRBV5-1|NA|NA
CASSLVGPEGEAFF
TGCGCCAGCAGCTTGGTCGGGCCGGAGGGTGAAGCTTTCTTT
>TRBJ2-7|TRBV18|TRBD1|NA
CASSPSGTGFSYEQYF
TGTGCCAGCTCACCATCCGGGACAGGGTTCTCCTACGAGCAGTACTTC
>TRBJ1-1|TRBV11-2|NA|NA
CASSLDLSRGRTEAFF
TGTGCCAGCAGCTTAGATCTCAGCAGGGGTCGGACTGAAGCTTTCTTT
>TRBJ2-7|TRBV11-2|TRBD2|NA
CASSWGGAGGPYEQYF
TGTGCCAGCAGCTGGGGAGGAGCGGGAGGGCCATACGAGCAGTACTTC
>TRBJ2-7|TRBV7-6|NA|NA
CASSLASFVGAGPYEQYF
TGTGCCAGCAGCTTAGCGTCGTTTGTTGGGGCAGGTCCATACGAGCAGTACTTC
>TRBJ2-5|TRBV18|NA|once
CASSPHPGRQETQYF
TGTGCCAGCTCACCGCACCCTGGCAGACAAGAGACCCAGTACTTC
>TRBJ1-4|TRBV10-3|NA|NA
CAISESTGIEFSTNEKLFF
TGTGCCATCAGTGAGTCAACAGGGATTGAATTCTCAACTAATGAAAAACTGTTTTTT
>TRBJ2-7|TRBV28|NA|NA
CASSLFIIGQRSYEQYF
TGTGCCAGCAGTTTATTCATAATCGGACAGAGAAGCTACGAGCAGTACTTC